This T cell receptor beta chain originates from a study of post-analysis software for immune sequencing data. General study points: Among four to six TRBV segments more frequent in patients than controls were TRBV5-6, TRBV5-1 and TRBV20-1. Strong co-clustering by F measure was seen for same-batch samples. Those with multiple sclerosis, the patient group, showed significantly lower normalized Chao1 diversity than controls.

The CDR3 is 12 residues long. Germline CDR1 and CDR2: SGHTA and FQGNSA. V was clipped by 11 bases and J by 1 base, with 12 bases between them. This clonotype was seen a single time. The antigen is undetermined. Included in the TCR beta cDNA libraries were unique molecular identifiers. From around 1 to 9.1 million T cells, 450,000 to 550,000 cDNA molecules were obtained. TCRdb re-derived calls from the PCR reads in MiXCR, one entry per CDR3 protein. Of 650,000 to 900,000 distinct CDR3 sequences listed, roughly 46% are singletons. Specimen: blood. The chain is built from TRBV7-2 and TRBJ2-7; TRBD1 or TRBD2 may be the D gene (5 bases each). The TCR was taken from a girl aged 10-17 years with multiple sclerosis. The CDR3 is CAGRDASYEQYF. In nucleotides, the CDR3 is TGTGCCGGCCGGGACGCTTCCTACGAGCAGTACTTC.